One and the same sample provided the 24 T cell receptor beta chains below, sequenced in a study of blood T cell repertoires in COVID-19. TCRdb keeps only in-frame clones here, not all; method: immunoSEQ multiplex PCR. The sample has hundreds of thousands of clones, almost 90% seen once. Source material: peripheral blood. These receptors were taken from a woman aged 40 to 49 with COVID-19, enrolled during active disease.

V is TRBV11-2 and J is TRBJ2-7; 9 bases match TRBD1. The CDR3 covers 18 residues. Germline CDR1 SGHAT, CDR2 FQNNGV. The junction had 12 bases not matched to a gene; V was cut back by 2 bases and J by 1 base. CDR3 sequence reads: CASSLTLQGASRSYEQYF. CDR3 in DNA: TGTGCCAGCAGCTTAACGCTACAGGGGGCTTCCCGATCCTACGAGCAGTACTTC.

V usage is TRBV5-4 and J usage is TRBJ1-2; perhaps TRBD1 as D (6 bases). CDR3 length equals 16 residues. V was pared by 4 bases and J by 8 bases, with 24 bases between. Germline loops: CDR1 SGHNT, CDR2 YYREEE (reference sequence). The CDR3 loop is CASSPLFGQSLAGYTF. CDR3 nucleotides: TGTGCCAGCAGCCCACTATTTGGACAGTCCTTAGCGGGCTACACCTTC.

The chain combines TRBV6-2 or TRBV6-3 with TRBJ1-2, with a tentative D call TRBD1 (5 bases). The CDR3 spans 13 residues. The V end lost 5 bases, the J end lost 7 bases, and 14 bases lay between the germline ends. In germline, CDR1 is MNHEY, CDR2 SVGEGT. This chain's CDR3 is CASSLRGTIGYTF. CDR3 nucleotides: TGTGCCAGCAGTCTCCGGGGGACTATTGGCTACACCTTC.

This sequence joins TRBV29-1 and TRBJ1-4; D unresolved. V was trimmed by 5 bases and J by 7 bases, leaving 8 bases between them. The CDR3 loop spans 11 amino acids. CDR1 is SQVTM, CDR2 ANQGSEA, per germline. The CDR3 loop reads CSVRESEKLFF. The CDR3 coding sequence is TGCAGCGTTCGGGAGTCTGAAAAACTGTTTTTT. The variable domain in full, completed from reference TRBV29-1 and TRBJ1-4, reads SAVISQKPSRDICQRGTSLTIQCQVDSQVTMMFWYRQQPGQSLTLIATANQGSEATYESGFVIDKFPISRPNLTFSTLTVSNMSPEDSSIYLCSVRESEKLFFGSGTQLSVL.

The J gene is TRBJ2-5, the V gene TRBV7-9, with TRBD2 as a possible D gene (5 bases). CDR3 length: 13 amino acids. From germline, CDR1 is SEHNR and CDR2 FQNEAQ (reference sequence). Trimming removed 4 bases at V and 5 bases at J, with 11 bases between. In DNA, the CDR3 is TGTGCCAGCAGCTACGGGGTAGTTGAGACCCAGTACTTC. Translating gives CASSYGVVETQYF.

This rearrangement joins TRBV19 to TRBJ1-1; D possibly corresponds to TRBD1 (5 bases). The CDR3 loop spans 13 amino acids. Germline CDR1 and CDR2: LNHDA and SQIVND (reference sequence). Trimming stripped 6 bases from V and 0 bases from J, with 8 bases between. CDR3 DNA sequence: TGTGCCAGTAGGGACATCTTGAACACTGAAGCTTTCTTT. Translating it yields CASRDILNTEAFF.

The gene calls are TRBV24-1 and TRBJ1-2; a weak D match, TRBD1 (6 bases). Germline values: CDR1 KGHDR, CDR2 SFDVKD. V lost 10 bases, J lost 2 bases, and 7 bases lay in between. The CDR3 spans 11 residues. As DNA, the CDR3 is TGTGCCACGCAGGGGAACTATGGCTACACCTTC. Its translation is CATQGNYGYTF.

The chain couples TRBV27 to TRBJ1-5, with 11 bases identical to TRBD1. Trimming took 7 bases from V and 6 from J; bases not matched to a gene: 8. Germline-derived CDR1 and CDR2 are MNHEY and SMNVEV (reference sequence). The CDR3 is made up of 15 amino acids. CDR3 in amino acids: CASKAGQGASQPQHF. DNA of the CDR3: TGTGCCAGCAAAGCCGGACAGGGGGCGAGTCAGCCCCAGCATTTT.

This chain links TRBV6-2 or TRBV6-3 with TRBJ2-1; possibly TRBD2 for D (6 bases). Germline CDR1 reads MNHEY; CDR2 reads SVGEGT. The CDR3 consists of 16 residues. Trimming pared 1 base from V and 6 bases from J, leaving 16 bases between. The CDR3 DNA sequence: TGTGCCAGCAGTTACTGGGCGGGGAGGTATTCCAATGAGCAGTTCTTC. Encoded protein: CASSYWAGRYSNEQFF.

The chain combines TRBV7-3 with TRBJ2-5, with D uncertain. Germline V gene sequence: CDR1 SGHTA, CDR2 FQGTGA. This CDR3 contains 15 residues. Trimming stripped 0 bases from V and 2 bases from J, with 10 bases between. In DNA, the CDR3 is TGTGCCAGCAGCTTAACGTCACTACCGCAAGAGACCCAGTACTTC. Its protein product is CASSLTSLPQETQYF. The variable domain in full, completed from reference TRBV7-3 and TRBJ2-5, reads GAGVSQTPSNKVTEKGKYVELRCDPISGHTALYWYRQSLGQGPEFLIYFQGTGAADDSGLPNDRFFAVRPEGSVSTLKIQRTERGDSAVYLCASSLTSLPQETQYFGPGTRLLVL.

For the CDR3, the DNA is TGTGCCAGCAGCGTAGGACAGGTTGGGACAGGGTGGGGAGAGACCCAGTACTTC. Translated, it gives CASSVGQVGTGWGETQYF. The rearrangement uses TRBV9 and TRBJ2-5; TRBD1 agrees at 9 bases. The trim removed 0 bases at V and 4 bases at J, leaving 13 bases unmatched. Germline V gene lookup returns CDR1 SGDLS and CDR2 YYNGEE. The CDR3 is 18 amino acids.

The chain carries TRBV9 and TRBJ1-2; D remains unclear. The CDR3 is 16 amino acids. Trimming shortened V by 4 bases and J by 6 bases, and 22 bases separated the two germline ends. Germline CDR1 and CDR2: SGDLS and YYNGEE. DNA for the CDR3: TGTGCCAGCAGCCCCCGGTTAGCTCCGGCGTCGGATGGCTACACCTTC. This translates into CASSPRLAPASDGYTF.

This clone has a single count. The chain employs TRBV5-1 and TRBJ2-7; no firm D call. The germline V and J ends were trimmed by 0 bases and 5 bases, with 9 bases remaining between them. The CDR3 is made up of 13 amino acids. CDR1 is SGHRS and CDR2 is YFSETQ in the germline V gene. The CDR3 loop is CASSLGWQNEQYF. DNA of the CDR3: TGCGCCAGCAGCTTGGGTTGGCAGAACGAGCAGTACTTC.

The V gene is TRBV2, the J gene TRBJ1-5; weak D call: TRBD1 (5 bases). Trimming pared 4 bases from V and 7 bases from J, leaving 14 bases between. Germline-derived CDR1 and CDR2 are SNHLY and FYNNEI. This CDR3 spans 14 amino acids. The CDR3 loop is CASSAGGFGQPQHF. In DNA form, the CDR3 reads TGTGCCAGCAGTGCCGGGGGGTTTGGACAGCCCCAGCATTTT.

J is TRBJ2-5 and V is TRBV5-1; 10 bases fit TRBD2. The germline V gene encodes CDR1 SGHRS and CDR2 YFSETQ. CDR3 size: 15 residues. Trimming cost V 2 bases and J 4 bases; bases outside gene matches: 5. This chain's CDR3 is CASSLTSGNRETQYF. In DNA form, the CDR3 reads TGCGCCAGCAGCTTAACTAGCGGGAATAGAGAGACCCAGTACTTC.

This clone was counted between two and nine times. Other DNA sequences from this sample encode an identical CDR3 as well. The chain employs TRBV5-4 and TRBJ1-2; 11 nucleotides match TRBD1. Unmatched junction bases numbered 2, after V lost 2 bases and J lost 5 bases. CDR3 size: 14 residues. The V gene's germline CDR1 is SGHNT and CDR2 YYREEE (reference sequence). The CDR3 here is CASSFGQGAYGYTF. CDR3 bases: TGTGCCAGCAGCTTCGGACAGGGGGCATATGGCTACACCTTC.

A remark on this clone: In the same sample, other DNA sequences code for this CDR3. The V and J genes are TRBV19 and TRBJ1-3; D call uncertain. The CDR3 length is 13 residues. Germline V lookup: CDR1 LNHDA, CDR2 SQIVND (reference sequence). V lost 5 bases to trimming and J lost 4 bases, with 9 bases between them. CDR3 sequence reads: CASSPGSGNTIYF. CDR3 bases: TGTGCCAGTAGTCCCGGGTCCGGAAACACCATATATTTT.

On this clone itself: In the same sample, other DNA sequences code for this CDR3. The chain combines TRBV3-1 (or the pseudogene TRBV3-2) with TRBJ2-7; 8 nucleotides match TRBD1. CDR3 size: 17 residues. The J segment lost 0 bases and the V segment lost 4 bases, leaving 11 bases of the junction unmatched. Germline-derived CDR1 and CDR2 are LGHDT and YNNKEL (reference sequence). The CDR3 loop is CASSPFARTGSSYEQYF. CDR3 bases: TGTGCCAGCAGCCCCTTTGCCAGGACAGGGAGCTCCTACGAGCAGTACTTC.

V and J are TRBV18 and TRBJ2-5; 10 bases agree with TRBD1. Germline loops: CDR1 KGHSH, CDR2 LQKENI. This CDR3 region has 17 residues. V shed 5 bases and J 5 bases; nucleotides not matched to a gene: 14. The CDR3 sequence is CASSTDLRQGARETQYF. DNA for the CDR3: TGTGCCAGCTCAACAGACCTACGACAGGGGGCGAGGGAGACCCAGTACTTC. Together with reference TRBV18 and TRBJ2-5, the CDR3 gives the full variable domain: NAGVMQNPRHLVRRRGQEARLRCSPMKGHSHVYWYRQLPEEGLKFMVYLQKENIIDESGMPKERFSAEFPKEGPSILRIQQVVRGDSAAYFCASSTDLRQGARETQYFGPGTRLLVL.

This clone came up once. This chain links TRBV19 with TRBJ1-4; 7 bases line up with TRBD1. Germline V CDR1 and CDR2: LNHDA, SQIVND (reference sequence). CDR3 size: 14 residues. The V and J ends lost 5 bases and 4 bases, in that order; junction bases with no gene match: 4. Written as DNA, the CDR3 is TGTGCCAGTAGTCGGGACAGCAATAATGAAAAACTGTTTTTT. As protein: CASSRDSNNEKLFF. The full variable domain, its missing parts supplied by reference TRBV19 and TRBJ1-4, is DGGITQSPKYLFRKEGQNVTLSCEQNLNHDAMYWYRQDPGQGLRLIYYSQIVNDFQKGDIAEGYSVSREKKESFPLTVTSAQKNPTAFYLCASSRDSNNEKLFFGSGTQLSVL.

V gene TRBV19 combines with J gene TRBJ2-7; D is possibly TRBD1 (6 bases). This CDR3 has 15 residues. V was clipped by 5 bases and J by 2 bases, with 16 bases between them. From germline, CDR1 is LNHDA and CDR2 SQIVND (reference sequence). CDR3 loop: CASSEGHPTTYEQYF. DNA of the CDR3: TGTGCCAGTAGTGAGGGACATCCTACAACCTACGAGCAGTACTTC. The full variable domain, with the rest looked up from reference TRBV19 and TRBJ2-7, is DGGITQSPKYLFRKEGQNVTLSCEQNLNHDAMYWYRQDPGQGLRLIYYSQIVNDFQKGDIAEGYSVSREKKESFPLTVTSAQKNPTAFYLCASSEGHPTTYEQYFGPGTRLTVT.

The chain employs TRBV6-5 and TRBJ2-2; maybe TRBD1 (5 bases). CDR1 MNHEY and CDR2 SVGAGI come from the germline V gene. Trimming pared 2 bases from V and 0 bases from J, leaving 7 bases between. CDR3 length equals 15 residues. CDR3 sequence: CASSYGHPNTGELFF. The CDR3 DNA follows: TGTGCCAGCAGTTACGGACACCCGAACACCGGGGAGCTGTTTTTT.

The DNA of the CDR3 is TGTGCCAGCAGCTCTTTCTACGAGCAGTACTTC. This sequence encodes CASSSFYEQYF. The rearrangement uses TRBV7-2 and TRBJ2-7; D gene ambiguous. Germline CDR1 SGHTA, CDR2 FQGNSA. V lost 4 bases and J 3 bases, leaving 4 bases between the germline ends. The CDR3 runs to 11 residues. Variable domain in full (rest from reference TRBV7-2 and TRBJ2-7): GAGVSQSPSNKVTEKGKDVELRCDPISGHTALYWYRQSLGQGLEFLIYFQGNSAPDKSGLPSDRFSAERTGGSVSTLTIQRTQQEDSAVYLCASSSFYEQYFGPGTRLTVT.

Note on this clone: The sample has other DNA sequences that encode this CDR3 too. The rearrangement joins TRBV29-1 to TRBJ1-2, with D possibly being TRBD1 (5 bases). The CDR3 is 11 amino acids. CDR1 is SQVTM and CDR2 is ANQGSEA in the germline V gene. V was cut by 0 bases and J by 8 bases, with 7 bases left in between. CDR3 residues: CSVEDRVGYTF. CDR3 DNA sequence: TGCAGCGTTGAAGACAGGGTAGGCTACACCTTC.